Described below is a single TCR beta chain sequence and its context. There is no known antigen for this receptor. No base quality values were provided; no much bigger clone lies one nucleotide off. The record originates from a study of vaccination and CD4 T cells after COVID-19 (dated by TCRdb to the early 2020s). About the investigation overall: SARS-CoV-2 positivity had been established in the convalescent patients by nasal swab PCR, and mild disease was recorded in about 9 of these patients and severe disease in one. Control cultures received a CEFX viral epitope pool as the positive control, an HIV-1 Nef peptide pool as the negative control, or no peptide. In roughly nine COVID-19 convalescent patients and a few infection-naive healthy vaccine recipients, the spike-specific CD4+ TCR repertoire before mRNA vaccination was compared with the repertoire after mRNA vaccination. Post-COVID blood samples were collected from convalescent patients a median of approximately 100 days after diagnosis, with a range of about 30 to 170 days. Participants got two doses of the Pfizer-BioNTech BNT162b2 vaccine (n=8) or two doses of the Moderna mRNA-1273 vaccine (n=2). Post-vaccine blood samples were collected a median of around 2.5 months after the second vaccine dose, ranging from roughly 13 to 241 days. In the convalescent cohort there were six males and four females, among whom were two Hispanic individuals, seven Caucasians, two Asians and one multiracial person. Overlapping spike peptide pools from SARS-CoV-2 and from the common cold coronaviruses HCoV-NL63, HCoV-OC43 and HCoV-229E were used as culture stimuli. On the study overall, not on this receptor specifically: The study included relatively few convalescent patients and did not analyze early timepoints after natural infection. Nearly all vaccine-specific clones in convalescent patients (304 of 307) were mono-reactive for SARS-CoV-2 spike rather than cross-reactive with common cold coronaviruses. In convalescent patients, a median approximately 86% of post-vaccine SARS-CoV-2-reactive clones were detected only after vaccination, and vaccine-specific priming was suggested by this finding. The median number of SARS-CoV-2-reactive clonotypes rose from 20 to 25 after infection to 38 after vaccination, but the change was not significant.

The method behind the library was PCR. At the Johns Hopkins FTIC core, DNA from the cultured CD4+ T cells underwent TCR sequencing with the Oncomine TCR Beta short-read assay. Genomic DNA was extracted from the cultured CD4+ T cells with the QIAamp micro DNA kit. Oncomine TCR Beta libraries made from cultured CD4+ T cells were pooled using unique dual indexes and sequenced on an Illumina iSeq 100. The source study handled its data this way. Non-productive sequences were removed, and CDR3s that did not start with C, did not end with F or W, or were shorter than 7 amino acids were discarded. Antigen-specific clonotypes were identified with the MANAFEST web application by comparing peptide-stimulated wells with reference and other culture wells. An FDR below 0.05, an odds ratio above 5, and a productive frequency above 0.1% in at least two of three replicate wells were required for clones to be considered positive. A clonotype counted as cross-reactive if it showed significant expansion both in the SARS-CoV-2 spike wells and in at least one common cold coronavirus spike condition. Similarity between CDR3 sequences was evaluated in R version 3.6.1 using Levenshtein distances (stringdist) and unrooted phylogenetic trees (ape). The raw public data were reprocessed by TCRdb itself: fastp quality trimming at Q25, MiXCR clonotype calling, in-frame beta chains only. Each CDR3 protein gets just one entry, which takes the most common genes and DNA from the rows behind it. TCRdb assigned the V and J calls; the authors' analysis was not used. The sample table holds some 14,000 distinct CDR3 sequences, of which approximately 57% were seen once. Approximately 12% of the sample is in the top ten clones.

The sample's treatment or condition, from its label and the paper: approximately nine-day PBMC culture with coronavirus spike peptide pools or control peptides (ViraFEST assay). The ViraFEST assay was used in the study, in which antigen-specific T cells were expanded with peptide pools and expanded clonotypes were subsequently identified by TCR sequencing. The convalescent patients' positive SARS-CoV-2 PCR tests fell between March and December 2020, which was before the Alpha, Beta and Delta variants emerged in the United States. Each well held roughly 2 million PBMCs cultured in IMDM containing about 5% human AB serum and approximately 9.8 IU/ml IL-2, with around 9.7 ug/ml peptide pools added. Half of the culture medium was replaced with fresh IL-2-containing medium on days 3 and 7. After approximately 10 days of culture, CD4+ T cells were isolated by negative selection using the EasySep CD4+ T cell isolation kit. Ficoll-Paque Plus gradient centrifugation was used to isolate PBMCs from whole blood, and the isolated PBMCs were then either used fresh or cryopreserved at -140C. Triplicate wells were generally used for each culture condition.

Including cysteine and phenylalanine, the CDR3 has 15 amino acids. The read is trimmed to its CDR3 DNA, 45 bases read in frame from base 1. The germline V end is reduced by 4 bases and the J end by 1 base; junction bases left unmatched: 7. CDR1 SGHRS and CDR2 YFSETQ were looked up in the germline V gene. Source material: CD4+ T cells from blood, cultured in vitro. Recombination joined TRBV5-1 with TRBJ2-5; TRBD1 agrees with 7 junctional bases. This sequence was found in a human donor who had recovered from COVID-19. This receptor carries the CDR3 CASSPKTGPQETQYF. The sequenced DNA: TGCGCCAGCAGCCCCAAGACAGGGCCCCAAGAGACCCAGTACTTC.